The clone carrying this T cell receptor (beta chain) was picked up many times. This specimen belongs to a study of regulatory T cells in long-lasting Graves disease. On the study more broadly: Graves' patients diagnosed newly had used antithyroid drugs under 3 months.

Arm-PCR of CDR3 regions with iRepertoire HTBI primers generated TCR beta libraries. Via MiXCR, TCRdb re-called the multiplex PCR reads, giving one row per CDR3 protein. The table lists fewer than 350,000 distinct CDR3 sequences, under 20% of them singletons, with about 36% in the top ten. Time point noted: newly diagnosed GD, antithyroid drugs for less than 3 months. The TCR library was made from RNA that had been extracted from PBMCs in TRIzol. CDR1 GTSNPN and CDR2 SVGIG come from the germline V gene (reference sequence). Trimming stripped 0 bases from V and 7 bases from J, with 15 bases between. The CDR3 length is 14 residues.

The sample in question was peripheral blood mononuclear cells (PBMCs), obtained at new diagnosis, from a patient treated with antithyroid drugs. The sequence was obtained from a female donor with Graves disease. J is TRBJ1-2 and V is TRBV30; D is ambiguous. CDR3 nucleotides: TGTGCCTGGAGTGTAGGATCGGCGGATAGTGGCTACACCTTC. As protein: CAWSVGSADSGYTF.